The 27 T cell receptor beta chains in this list originate from one sample, sequenced in a study of molecular identifiers for immune sequencing clone quantification. Using its own MiXCR run on the PCR reads, TCRdb lists one record per CDR3 protein. In the table there are over 600,000 distinct CDR3 sequences, just under 20% of which are singletons. The sequencing sample was made of naive CD8+ T cells from blood, with Jurkat cell RNA spiked in. The sample's subset: FACS-sorted CD8+CD4-CCR7+CD45RA+ naive T cells. These receptors were taken from a human donor in good health. Some libraries in this study had Jurkat cell RNA spiked in.

This clonotype was found many times. The chain links TRBV11-2 to TRBJ2-3; a weak D match, TRBD1 (6 bases). The CDR3 spans 16 residues. Trimming took 0 bases from V and 2 from J, leaving 12 bases between them. Looked up from germline, CDR1 is SGHAT and CDR2 is FQNNGV. Written as DNA, the CDR3 is TGTGCCAGCAGCTTAGAGACAGGAGCCTACACAGATACGCAGTATTTT. Its protein product is CASSLETGAYTDTQYF.

The genes are TRBV6-2 or TRBV6-3 and TRBJ2-1, with TRBD2 matching 15 bases. Unmatched junction bases numbered 12, after V lost 0 bases and J lost 12 bases. This CDR3 spans 18 amino acids. In germline, CDR1 is MNHEY, CDR2 SVGEGT. CDR3 nucleotide sequence: TGTGCCAGCAGTTACTCGAGGCGGACTAGCGGGAGGGTCGCTGGGCAGTTCTTC. Encoded protein: CASSYSRRTSGRVAGQFF.

The chain links TRBV4-1 to TRBJ2-1, with 15 positions matching TRBD2. With V trimmed by 5 bases and J by 8 bases, 10 bases remained unmatched. Germline values: CDR1 MGHRA, CDR2 YSYEKL. The CDR3 is 17 amino acids. Here the CDR3 reads CASSSLGLAGGSDEQFF. In nucleotides, the CDR3 is TGCGCCAGCAGCTCCTTGGGACTAGCGGGAGGATCCGATGAGCAGTTCTTC.

The chain combines TRBV5-1 with TRBJ1-5; D may be TRBD1 (6 bases). Germline lookup yields CDR1 SGHRS and CDR2 YFSETQ. The V end was cut by 0 bases, the J end by 0 bases, with 13 bases between. The CDR3 has 17 residues. The CDR3 spells CASSLVGGPYSNQPQHF. DNA for the CDR3: TGCGCCAGCAGCTTGGTGGGGGGCCCTTATAGCAATCAGCCCCAGCATTTT.

The rearrangement links TRBV11-2 to TRBJ2-3; either TRBD1 or TRBD2 may supply D (5 bases each). The CDR3 is 15 residues long. V lost 5 bases and J 7 bases, leaving 19 bases between the germline ends. From germline, CDR1 is SGHAT and CDR2 FQNNGV. The CDR3 spells CASSGGHGVMNTQYF. The CDR3 coding sequence is TGTGCCAGCAGCGGAGGACATGGGGTCATGAATACGCAGTATTTT. Together with reference TRBV11-2 and TRBJ2-3, the CDR3 gives the full variable domain: EAGVAQSPRYKIIEKRQSVAFWCNPISGHATLYWYQQILGQGPKLLIQFQNNGVVDDSQLPKDRFSAERLKGVDSTLKIQPAKLEDSAVYLCASSGGHGVMNTQYFGPGTRLTVL.

Of note for this clonotype: A much larger clone differs from this one at a single base, so this may be a read error. This chain links TRBV12-3 or TRBV12-4 with TRBJ1-1, with a possible D match to TRBD1 (5 bases). This CDR3 comprises 16 residues. The CDR3: CASSFRTGRINTGAFF. The CDR3 nucleotides are TGTGCCAGCAGTTTCAGGACGGGACGGATAAACACTGGAGCTTTCTTT.

In its sample, this clonotype was seen many times. The chain couples TRBV2 to TRBJ2-3, with D uncertain. Germline V CDR1 and CDR2: SNHLY, FYNNEI. V lost 7 bases, J lost 3 bases, and 17 bases lay in between. The CDR3 has 15 residues. In DNA form, the CDR3 reads TGTGCCAGCATCCCCGGGCCCTCAAGAACAGATACGCAGTATTTT. It yields the protein CASIPGPSRTDTQYF.

In its sample, this clonotype was seen a few times. The genes are TRBV7-9 and TRBJ2-1; the match to TRBD2 covers 11 bases. From germline, CDR1 is SEHNR and CDR2 FQNEAQ (reference sequence). The CDR3 runs to 16 residues. V shed 4 bases, J shed 8 bases, and the junction held 10 bases outside the gene matches. CDR3: CASSSLAGGRIDEQFF. The DNA of the CDR3 is TGTGCCAGCAGCTCTTTAGCGGGAGGGAGAATCGATGAGCAGTTCTTC.

This clonotype was seen ten or more times. The genes are TRBV2 and TRBJ1-1, with a tentative D call TRBD1 (6 bases). The V gene's germline CDR1 is SNHLY and CDR2 FYNNEI. Trimming took off 4 bases at V and 6 bases at J, with 12 bases between the two ends. The CDR3 runs 13 residues. The CDR3 spells CASSGRGPAEAFF. The CDR3 bases are TGTGCCAGCAGTGGACGGGGGCCGGCTGAAGCTTTCTTT.

The J gene is TRBJ1-6, the V gene TRBV6-5, with D unclear. Germline V CDR1 and CDR2: MNHEY, SVGAGI. Trimming left V 5 bases short and J 8 bases short, with 19 bases between. The CDR3 extends over 16 amino acids. CDR3 nucleotides: TGTGCCAGCAGTCGATCCCCGAAGACTGCGGATTCACCCCTCCACTTT. Its protein is CASSRSPKTADSPLHF.

This clonotype was seen many times. The gene calls are TRBV19 and TRBJ2-3; TRBD2 is a possible D gene (6 bases). Trimming cost V 4 bases and J 4 bases, with 9 bases left between them. From germline, CDR1 is LNHDA and CDR2 SQIVND (reference sequence). The CDR3 length is 13 residues. In DNA, the CDR3 is TGTGCCAGTAGTAAATCGGGGGCAGATACGCAGTATTTT. It codes for CASSKSGADTQYF.

Points on this clonotype: A much larger clone sits a single nucleotide away, making a read error possible. The chain joins TRBV7-9 to TRBJ2-1; 8 bases map to TRBD1. Losses at the gene ends were 5 bases for V and 8 bases for J; bases not matched to a gene: 8. CDR1 is SEHNR and CDR2 is FQNEAQ in the germline V gene (reference sequence). CDR3 length: 14 residues. As DNA, the CDR3 is TGTGCCAGCAGCCGAAAGGACAGGGTAGATGAGCAGTTCTTC. It specifies CASSRKDRVDEQFF.

The table lists this clonotype with many counts. This CDR3 reads CASSFLAGGRRTGELFF. CDR3 sequence (DNA): TGTGCCAGCAGTTTCCTAGCGGGGGGCCGACGCACCGGGGAGCTGTTTTTT. The V gene is TRBV27, the J gene TRBJ2-2; TRBD2 matches 11 bases. Losses at the gene ends were 3 bases for V and 4 bases for J; bases not matched to a gene: 7. The CDR3 runs 17 residues. CDR1 MNHEY and CDR2 SMNVEV come from the germline V gene (reference sequence).

The CDR3 nucleotides read TGTGCCAGCTGTCCCAAGCGGGGGGCCGGCTCCTACGAGCAGTACTTC. Translation gives CASCPKRGAGSYEQYF. The chain recombines TRBV6-1 with TRBJ2-7, with 9 bases matching TRBD2. The CDR3 covers 16 residues. After removal of 8 bases from V and 0 bases from J, the junction contained 11 bases not matched to a gene. Germline V lookup: CDR1 MNHNS, CDR2 SASEGT.

As for this clonotype: Since the CDR3 does not end with the conserved phenylalanine or tryptophan, this likely comes from a read error. The chain carries TRBV11-2 and TRBJ2-7; the D gene could be TRBD1 or TRBD2 (6 bases each). CDR3 size: 16 residues. V was clipped by 2 bases and J by 6 bases, with 20 bases between them. Per the germline V gene, CDR1 is SGHAT and CDR2 is FQNNGV. The CDR3 DNA is TGTGCCAGCAGCTTATTCCAGACAGGAGGGCTGGGCGAGCAGTACCTC. Its translation is CASSLFQTGGLGEQYL.

V is TRBV11-2 and J is TRBJ2-2, with D possibly TRBD2 on 5 matching bases. Germline-derived CDR1 and CDR2 are SGHAT and FQNNGV. V was shortened by 5 bases and J by 6 bases, with 13 bases between the two germline ends. This CDR3 is 14 amino acids long. CDR3 bases: TGTGCCAGCAGCGAGGGAACGCCGCCCGGGGAGCTGTTTTTT. It translates to CASSEGTPPGELFF.

This clonotype was seen ten or more times. V is TRBV4-1 and J is TRBJ1-1, with 9 positions matching TRBD1. The junction had 6 bases not matched to a gene; V was cut back by 2 bases and J by 5 bases. The CDR3 contains 15 residues. CDR1 is MGHRA, CDR2 YSYEKL, per germline. The CDR3 here is CASSQLRQGVTEAFF. The DNA of the CDR3 is TGCGCCAGCAGCCAACTCAGACAGGGGGTGACTGAAGCTTTCTTT.

This clonotype was seen more than once but under ten times. V and J are TRBV27 and TRBJ2-7, with D maybe TRBD2 (5 bases). Germline V gives CDR1 MNHEY, CDR2 SMNVEV (reference sequence). The germline V and J ends were trimmed by 3 bases and 3 bases, with 12 bases remaining between them. The CDR3 has 14 residues. The CDR3 loop is CASSFSDTRYEQYF. DNA for the CDR3: TGTGCCAGCAGTTTTAGCGACACGCGCTACGAGCAGTACTTC.

With respect to this clonotype: This likely comes from a read error, as the CDR3 has no conserved phenylalanine or tryptophan at its end. The genes are TRBV7-2 and TRBJ2-5; tentatively, D is TRBD2 (5 bases). The length of the CDR3 is 13 residues. The V and J ends lost 1 base and 3 bases respectively, with 6 bases between them. Germline values: CDR1 SGHTA, CDR2 FQGNSA. The CDR3 coding sequence is TGTGCCAGCAGCTTAGGGGGAGAAGAGACCCAGTACCTC. It is translated as CASSLGGEETQYL.

Many counts were recorded for this clonotype. V and J are TRBV4-3 and TRBJ2-7, with TRBD2 matching over 12 bases. The trim removed 3 bases at V and 3 bases at J, leaving 3 bases unmatched. CDR3 length: 15 amino acids. Looked up from germline, CDR1 is LGHNA and CDR2 is YSLEER. The CDR3 coding sequence is TGCGCCAGCAGCCACGGACTAGCGGGGAACTACGAGCAGTACTTC. Translated: CASSHGLAGNYEQYF.

This clonotype occurred a few times. At one boundary the junction diverges from the germline segment, which might be a read error. V usage is TRBV9 and J usage is TRBJ1-3; 7 bases match TRBD1. Germline loops: CDR1 SGDLS, CDR2 YYNGEE. CDR3 length: 16 amino acids. CDR3 sequence reads: CASSGETGLAGSTIYF. CDR3 DNA sequence: TGTGCCAGCAGCGGAGAGACAGGGCTGGCTGGAAGCACCATATATTTT. Full variable domain (rest looked up from reference TRBV9 and TRBJ1-3): DSGVTQTPKHLITATGQRVTLRCSPRSGDLSVYWYQQSLDQGLQFLIQYYNGEERAKGNILERFSAQQFPDLHSELNLSSLELGDSALYFCASSGETGLAGSTIYFGEGSWLTVV.

The sample holds a few counts of this clonotype. The rearrangement uses TRBV30 and TRBJ2-7; 10 nucleotides match TRBD1. The CDR3 spans 19 residues. Trimming at V came to 6 bases and at J to 0 bases, leaving 20 bases not matched to a gene. CDR1 GTSNPN and CDR2 SVGIG come from the germline V gene (reference sequence). The CDR3 DNA reads TGTGCCTGCTTCTCTACGACAGGGGGCGAGAGGACCTTCTCCTACGAGCAGTACTTC. Amino acids: CACFSTTGGERTFSYEQYF.

The chain carries TRBV19 and TRBJ1-3, with D tentatively TRBD1 (6 bases). This CDR3 is built from 15 residues. The V gene's germline CDR1 is LNHDA and CDR2 SQIVND (reference sequence). The V gene lost 6 bases and the J gene lost 2 bases, with 14 bases spanning the gap. DNA for the CDR3: TGTGCCAGTAGGGACCTCCACAGGGCTGGAAACACCATATATTTT. Its protein is CASRDLHRAGNTIYF.

This clonotype was observed at least ten times. J is TRBJ1-1 and V is TRBV29-1, with 8 bases aligning to TRBD1. This CDR3 comprises 13 residues. Germline CDR1 SQVTM, CDR2 ANQGSEA. The junction had 10 bases not matched to a gene; V was cut back by 6 bases and J by 7 bases. CDR3 region: CSVDRGWVNEAFF. The CDR3 region has the DNA TGCAGCGTCGACAGGGGTTGGGTTAATGAAGCTTTCTTT.

A note on this clonotype: A read error is possible here, since a much larger clone lies one base away. The chain combines TRBV12-3 or TRBV12-4 with TRBJ2-3, with D unclear. The CDR3 loop spans 15 amino acids. The V gene lost 6 bases and the J gene lost 2 bases, with 15 bases spanning the gap. CDR3 sequence (DNA): TGTGCCAGCAGGTCGGCCCCACCCGCCACAGATACGCAGTATTTT. It specifies CASRSAPPATDTQYF.

V gene TRBV30 combines with J gene TRBJ1-3; D not resolved. The V end lost 1 base, the J end lost 0 bases, and 13 bases lay between the germline ends. The length of the CDR3 is 16 residues. Per the germline V gene, CDR1 is GTSNPN and CDR2 is SVGIG (reference sequence). Written as DNA, the CDR3 is TGTGCCTGGAGTGGGCCTGAGGTCAACTCTGGAAACACCATATATTTT. Protein sequence: CAWSGPEVNSGNTIYF. The whole variable domain, filled in from reference TRBV30 and TRBJ1-3, reads SQTIHQWPATLVQPVGSPLSLECTVEGTSNPNLYWYRQAAGRGLQLLFYSVGIGQISSEVPQNLSASRPQDRQFILSSKKLLLSDSGFYLCAWSGPEVNSGNTIYFGEGSWLTVV.

The sample holds a few counts of this clonotype. J is TRBJ2-7 and V is TRBV4-1; D gene unclear. The CDR3 extends over 17 amino acids. Per the germline V gene, CDR1 is MGHRA and CDR2 is YSYEKL. The V end lost 1 base, the J end lost 5 bases, and 21 bases lay between the germline ends. CDR3 in DNA: TGCGCCAGCAGCCAAGGATTGAGAGGCGGCGCTGGGGACGAGCAGTACTTC. Amino acid sequence: CASSQGLRGGAGDEQYF.